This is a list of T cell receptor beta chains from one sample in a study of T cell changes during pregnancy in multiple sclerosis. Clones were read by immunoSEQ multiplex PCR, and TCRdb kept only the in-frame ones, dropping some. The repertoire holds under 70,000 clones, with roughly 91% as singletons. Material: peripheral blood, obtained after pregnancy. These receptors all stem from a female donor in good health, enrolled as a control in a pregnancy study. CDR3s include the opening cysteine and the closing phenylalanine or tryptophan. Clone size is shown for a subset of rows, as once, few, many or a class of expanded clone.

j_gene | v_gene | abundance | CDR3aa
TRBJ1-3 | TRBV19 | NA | CASSIPAGNTIYF
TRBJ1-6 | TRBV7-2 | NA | CASSLAIEGLLHF
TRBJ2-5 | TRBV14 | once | CASSLQDRGFQETQYF
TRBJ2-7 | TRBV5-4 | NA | CASSLSNRGVGYEQYF
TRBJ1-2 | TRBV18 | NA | CASSPGGPRVYGYTF
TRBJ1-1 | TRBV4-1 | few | CASSQDIDREAFF
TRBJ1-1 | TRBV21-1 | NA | CASSLNPRAEMNTEAFF
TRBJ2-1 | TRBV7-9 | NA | CASSLAGGPNEQFF
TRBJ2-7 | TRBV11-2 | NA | CASSSYAYEQYF
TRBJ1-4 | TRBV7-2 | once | CASSSQGRHSELFF
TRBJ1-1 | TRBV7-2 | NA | CASSLHRENTEAFF
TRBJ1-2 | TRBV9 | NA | CASTTLGANYGYTF
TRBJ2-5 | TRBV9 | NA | CASSVGNSQETQYF
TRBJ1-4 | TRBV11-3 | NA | CASSPRTGDNEKLFF
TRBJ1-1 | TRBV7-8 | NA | CASTHLEGSTEAFF
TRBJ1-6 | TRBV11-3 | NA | CASSLGRANSPLHF
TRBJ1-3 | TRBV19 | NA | CASSGQLGRTIYF
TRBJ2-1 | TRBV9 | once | CASAVGDSYNEQFF
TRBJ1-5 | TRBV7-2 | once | CASSLTPVPGQVNQPQHF
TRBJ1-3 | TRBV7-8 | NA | CASSLAGASGNTIYF